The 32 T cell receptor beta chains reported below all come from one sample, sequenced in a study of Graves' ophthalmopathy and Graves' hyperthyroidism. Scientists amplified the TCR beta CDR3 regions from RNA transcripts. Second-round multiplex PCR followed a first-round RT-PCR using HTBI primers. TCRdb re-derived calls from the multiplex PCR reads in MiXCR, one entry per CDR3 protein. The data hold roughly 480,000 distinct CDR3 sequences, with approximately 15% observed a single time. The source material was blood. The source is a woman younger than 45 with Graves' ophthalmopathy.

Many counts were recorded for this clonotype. CDR3 sequence (DNA): TGTGCCAGCAGCGTAGGGGTCCAGGGGCAAGAATATGGCTACACCTTC. Translation gives CASSVGVQGQEYGYTF. V is TRBV9 and J is TRBJ1-2; D is perhaps TRBD1 (6 bases). CDR1 and CDR2 (germline): SGDLS, YYNGEE. Trimming took off 0 bases at V and 5 bases at J, with 17 bases between the two ends. The CDR3 spans 16 residues.

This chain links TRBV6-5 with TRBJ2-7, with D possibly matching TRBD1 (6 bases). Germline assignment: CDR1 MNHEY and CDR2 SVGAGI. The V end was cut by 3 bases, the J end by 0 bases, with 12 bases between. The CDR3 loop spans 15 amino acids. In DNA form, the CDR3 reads TGTGCCAGCAGTTATATACAGGGCAGCTCCTACGAGCAGTACGTC. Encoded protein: CASSYIQGSSYEQYV.

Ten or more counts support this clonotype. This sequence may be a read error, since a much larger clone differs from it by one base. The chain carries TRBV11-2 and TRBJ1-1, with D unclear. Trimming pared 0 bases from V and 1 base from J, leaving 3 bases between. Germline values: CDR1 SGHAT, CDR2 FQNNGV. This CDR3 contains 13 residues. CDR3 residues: CASSLDWNTEAFF. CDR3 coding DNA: TGTGCCAGCAGCTTAGACTGGAACACTGAAGCTTTCTTT.

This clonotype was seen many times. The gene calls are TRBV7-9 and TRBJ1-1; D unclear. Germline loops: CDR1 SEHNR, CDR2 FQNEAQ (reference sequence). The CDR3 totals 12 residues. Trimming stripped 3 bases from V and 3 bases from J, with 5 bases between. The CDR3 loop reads CASSFQDTEAFF. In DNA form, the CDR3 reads TGTGCCAGCAGCTTTCAGGACACTGAAGCTTTCTTT.

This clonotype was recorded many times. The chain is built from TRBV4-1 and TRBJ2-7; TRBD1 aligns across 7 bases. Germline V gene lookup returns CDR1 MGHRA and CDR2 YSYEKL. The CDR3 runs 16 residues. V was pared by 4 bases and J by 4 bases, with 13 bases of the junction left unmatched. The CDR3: CASSPTDRATFYEQYF. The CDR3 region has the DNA TGCGCCAGCAGCCCAACCGACAGGGCTACCTTTTACGAGCAGTACTTC.

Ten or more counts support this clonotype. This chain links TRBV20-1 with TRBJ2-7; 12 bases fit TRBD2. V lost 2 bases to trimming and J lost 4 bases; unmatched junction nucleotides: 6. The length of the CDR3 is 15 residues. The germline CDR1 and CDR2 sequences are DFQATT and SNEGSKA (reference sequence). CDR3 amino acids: CSARPGLAGWYEQYF. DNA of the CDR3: TGCAGTGCTAGACCAGGACTAGCGGGATGGTACGAGCAGTACTTC.

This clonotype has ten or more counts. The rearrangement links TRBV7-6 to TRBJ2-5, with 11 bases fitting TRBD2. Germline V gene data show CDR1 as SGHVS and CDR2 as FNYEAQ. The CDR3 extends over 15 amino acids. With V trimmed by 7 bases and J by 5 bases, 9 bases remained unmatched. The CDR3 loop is CASINSGGAVETQYF. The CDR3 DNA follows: TGTGCCAGCATTAATAGCGGGGGGGCGGTTGAGACCCAGTACTTC.

The CDR3 DNA reads as TGTGCCAGCAGTTACTCACCCGGGGGCGAGCAGTACTTC. It yields the protein CASSYSPGGEQYF. The chain recombines TRBV6-2 or TRBV6-3 with TRBJ2-7; the D gene is possibly TRBD2 (6 bases). V lost 0 bases, J lost 6 bases, and 9 bases lay in between. CDR3 length equals 13 residues. Germline values: CDR1 MNHEY, CDR2 SVGEGT.

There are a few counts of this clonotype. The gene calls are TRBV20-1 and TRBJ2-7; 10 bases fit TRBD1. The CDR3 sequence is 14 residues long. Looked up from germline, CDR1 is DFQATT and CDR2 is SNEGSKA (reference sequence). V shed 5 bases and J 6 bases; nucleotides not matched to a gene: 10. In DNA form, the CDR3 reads TGCAGTGCTGGGGACAGGGGAAGAGGTACCGAGCAGTACTTC. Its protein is CSAGDRGRGTEQYF.

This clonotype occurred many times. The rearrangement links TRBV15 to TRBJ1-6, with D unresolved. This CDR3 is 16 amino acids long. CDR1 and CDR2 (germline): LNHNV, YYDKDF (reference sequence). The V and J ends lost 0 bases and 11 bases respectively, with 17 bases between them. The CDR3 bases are TGTGCCACCAGCAGAGATCATCGGAAGAAACACGCACCCCTCCACTTT. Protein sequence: CATSRDHRKKHAPLHF.

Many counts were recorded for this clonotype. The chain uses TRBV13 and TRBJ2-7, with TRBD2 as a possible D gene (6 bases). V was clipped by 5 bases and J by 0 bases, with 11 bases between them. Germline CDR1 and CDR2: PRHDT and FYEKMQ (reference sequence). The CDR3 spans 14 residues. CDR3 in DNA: TGTGCCAGCAGCCCGTGGGAGGCCTCCTACGAGCAGTACTTC. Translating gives CASSPWEASYEQYF.

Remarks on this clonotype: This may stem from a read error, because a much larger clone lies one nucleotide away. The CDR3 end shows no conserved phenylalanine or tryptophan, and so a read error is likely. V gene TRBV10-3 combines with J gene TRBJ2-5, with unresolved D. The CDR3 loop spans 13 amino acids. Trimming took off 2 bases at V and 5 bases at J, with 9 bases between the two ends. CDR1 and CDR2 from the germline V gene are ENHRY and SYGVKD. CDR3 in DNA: TGTGCCATCAGTGAGGGCCTAGGTGAGACCCAGTACCTC. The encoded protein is CAISEGLGETQYL.

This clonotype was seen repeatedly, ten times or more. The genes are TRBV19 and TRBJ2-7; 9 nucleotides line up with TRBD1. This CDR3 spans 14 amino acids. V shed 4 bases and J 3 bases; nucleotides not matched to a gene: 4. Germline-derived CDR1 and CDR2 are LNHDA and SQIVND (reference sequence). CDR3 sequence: CASSSTGGSYEQYF. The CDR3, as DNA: TGTGCCAGTAGTAGCACAGGGGGCAGCTACGAGCAGTACTTC.

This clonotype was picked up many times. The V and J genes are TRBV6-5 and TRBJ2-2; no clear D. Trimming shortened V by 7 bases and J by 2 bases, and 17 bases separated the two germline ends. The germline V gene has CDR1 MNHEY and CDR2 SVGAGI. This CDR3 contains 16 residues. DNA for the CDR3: TGTGCCAGCACCCCTCCCAGGCCGATAAACACCGGGGAGCTGTTTTTT. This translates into CASTPPRPINTGELFF.

CDR3 in DNA: TGCGCCAGCAGCAGCCTCTCGCGGCCTGGGAGGGCCGGGGAGCTGTTTTTT. It codes for CASSSLSRPGRAGELFF. The genes are TRBV5-1 and TRBJ2-2; 7 nucleotides match TRBD2. Germline CDR1 and CDR2: SGHRS and YFSETQ. This CDR3 comprises 17 residues. Germline trimming cut 4 bases from V and 6 bases from J; bases unmatched to any gene: 15.

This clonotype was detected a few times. In DNA, the CDR3 is TGTGCCATCAGTGAGGAGGGACTAAAAGGGACCCAGTACTTC. Translation: CAISEEGLKGTQYF. The chain links TRBV10-3 to TRBJ2-5, with TRBD2 matching 7 bases. CDR3 length: 14 residues. CDR1 is ENHRY, CDR2 SYGVKD, per germline. V trimming: 2 bases; J trimming: 7 bases; junction bases outside the gene matches: 7.

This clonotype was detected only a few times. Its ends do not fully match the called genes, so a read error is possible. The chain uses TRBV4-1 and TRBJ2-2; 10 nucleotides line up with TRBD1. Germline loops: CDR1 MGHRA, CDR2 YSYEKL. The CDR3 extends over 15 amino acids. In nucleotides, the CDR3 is TGCGCCAGCAGCACCCAGACAGGGGGCACCGGGGAGCTGTCTTTT. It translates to CASSTQTGGTGELSF.

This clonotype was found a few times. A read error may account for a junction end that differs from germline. As DNA, the CDR3 is TGTGCCAGCAGCCAAGTTGTAGCGGGGGTCGCCTACGAGCGGTACTTC. This sequence encodes CASSQVVAGVAYERYF. The chain links TRBV3-1 to TRBJ2-7; TRBD2 aligns across 9 bases. The CDR3 is 16 residues long. CDR1 is LGHDT, CDR2 YNNKEL, per germline (reference sequence).

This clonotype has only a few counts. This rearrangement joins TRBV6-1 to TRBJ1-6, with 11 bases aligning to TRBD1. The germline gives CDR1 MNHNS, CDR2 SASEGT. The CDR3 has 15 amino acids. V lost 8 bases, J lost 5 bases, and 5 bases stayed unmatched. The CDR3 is CASRDRGSNNSPLHF. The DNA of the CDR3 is TGTGCCAGCCGGGACAGGGGGTCGAATAATTCACCCCTCCACTTT.

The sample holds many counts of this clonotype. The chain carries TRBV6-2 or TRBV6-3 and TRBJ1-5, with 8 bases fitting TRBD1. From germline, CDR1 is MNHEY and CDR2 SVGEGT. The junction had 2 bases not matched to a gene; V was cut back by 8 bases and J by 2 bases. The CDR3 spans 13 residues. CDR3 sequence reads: CASQGAGNQPQHF. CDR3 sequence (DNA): TGTGCCAGCCAGGGGGCGGGCAATCAGCCCCAGCATTTT.

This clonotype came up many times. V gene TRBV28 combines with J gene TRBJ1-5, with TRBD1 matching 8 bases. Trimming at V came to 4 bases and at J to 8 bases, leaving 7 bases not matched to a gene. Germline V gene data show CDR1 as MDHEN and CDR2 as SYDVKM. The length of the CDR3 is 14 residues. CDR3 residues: CASSSPRGRKPQHF. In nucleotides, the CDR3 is TGTGCCAGCAGTTCCCCCAGGGGGCGCAAGCCCCAGCATTTT.

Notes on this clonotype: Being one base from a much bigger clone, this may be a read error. The CDR3 protein is CASSLGDRTVYGYTF. The DNA of the CDR3 is TGTGCCAGTAGTTTAGGGGACCGTACGGTCTATGGCTACACCTTC. The chain uses TRBV19 and TRBJ1-2; a possible D gene is TRBD1 (5 bases). V was cut by 5 bases and J by 4 bases, with 17 bases left in between. Germline V gene sequence: CDR1 LNHDA, CDR2 SQIVND (reference sequence). This CDR3 is 15 amino acids long.

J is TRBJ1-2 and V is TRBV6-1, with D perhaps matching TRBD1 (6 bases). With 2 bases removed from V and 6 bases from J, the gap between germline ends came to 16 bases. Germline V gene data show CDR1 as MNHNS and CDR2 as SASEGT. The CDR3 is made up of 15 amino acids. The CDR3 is CASSEWDILYDGYTF. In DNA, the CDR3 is TGTGCCAGCAGTGAATGGGACATTTTGTATGATGGCTACACCTTC.

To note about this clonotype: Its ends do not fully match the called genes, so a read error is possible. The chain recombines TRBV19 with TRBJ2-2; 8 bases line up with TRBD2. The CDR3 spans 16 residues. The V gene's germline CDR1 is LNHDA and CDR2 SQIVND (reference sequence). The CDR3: CASSPARLAKTGELFF. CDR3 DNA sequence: TGTGCCAGTAGTCCAGCGAGACTAGCGAAGACCGGGGAGCTGTTTTTT.

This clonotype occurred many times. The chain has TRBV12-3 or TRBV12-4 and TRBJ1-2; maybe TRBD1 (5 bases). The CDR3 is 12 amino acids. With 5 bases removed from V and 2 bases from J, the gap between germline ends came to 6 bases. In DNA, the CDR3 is TGTGCCAGCAGTAGACAGAACTATGGCTACACCTTC. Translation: CASSRQNYGYTF.

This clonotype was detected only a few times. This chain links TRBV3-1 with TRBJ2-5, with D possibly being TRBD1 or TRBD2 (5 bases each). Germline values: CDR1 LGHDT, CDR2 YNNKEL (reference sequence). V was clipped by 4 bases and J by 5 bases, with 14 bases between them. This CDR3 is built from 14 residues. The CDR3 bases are TGTGCCAGCAGCCTTTGGGGGAGCGAGGAGACCCAGTACTTC. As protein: CASSLWGSEETQYF.

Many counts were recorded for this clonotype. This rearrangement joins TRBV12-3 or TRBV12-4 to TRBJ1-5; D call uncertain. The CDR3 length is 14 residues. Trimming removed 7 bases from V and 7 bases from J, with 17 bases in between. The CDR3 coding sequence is TGTGCCAGCACCGAGCGGGAAAGGGCCCAGCCCCAGCATTTT. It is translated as CASTERERAQPQHF.

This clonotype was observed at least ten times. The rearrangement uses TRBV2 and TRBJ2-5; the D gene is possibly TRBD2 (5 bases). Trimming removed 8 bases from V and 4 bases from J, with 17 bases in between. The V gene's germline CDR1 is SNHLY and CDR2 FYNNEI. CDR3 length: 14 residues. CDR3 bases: TGTGCCAGCGCAATCGGCCCGGCGGGAGAGACCCAGTACTTC. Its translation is CASAIGPAGETQYF.

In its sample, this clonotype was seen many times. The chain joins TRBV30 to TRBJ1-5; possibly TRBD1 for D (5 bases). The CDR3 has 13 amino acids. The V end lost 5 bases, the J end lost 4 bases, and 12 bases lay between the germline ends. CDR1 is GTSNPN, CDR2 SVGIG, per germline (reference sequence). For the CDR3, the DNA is TGTGCCTGGGGATTCGCAGGGAATCAGCCCCAGCATTTT. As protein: CAWGFAGNQPQHF. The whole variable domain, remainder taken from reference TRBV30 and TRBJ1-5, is SQTIHQWPATLVQPVGSPLSLECTVEGTSNPNLYWYRQAAGRGLQLLFYSVGIGQISSEVPQNLSASRPQDRQFILSSKKLLLSDSGFYLCAWGFAGNQPQHFGDGTRLSIL.

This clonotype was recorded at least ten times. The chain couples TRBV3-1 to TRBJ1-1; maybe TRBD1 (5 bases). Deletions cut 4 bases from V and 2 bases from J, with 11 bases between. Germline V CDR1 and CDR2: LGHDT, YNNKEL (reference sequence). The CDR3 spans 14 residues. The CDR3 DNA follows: TGTGCCAGCAGCCCAACCGACAGAAACACTGAAGCTTTCTTT. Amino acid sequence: CASSPTDRNTEAFF. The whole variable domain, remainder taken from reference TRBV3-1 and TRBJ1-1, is DTAVSQTPKYLVTQMGNDKSIKCEQNLGHDTMYWYKQDSKKFLKIMFSYNNKELIINETVPNRFSPKSPDKAHLNLHINSLELGDSAVYFCASSPTDRNTEAFFGQGTRLTVV.

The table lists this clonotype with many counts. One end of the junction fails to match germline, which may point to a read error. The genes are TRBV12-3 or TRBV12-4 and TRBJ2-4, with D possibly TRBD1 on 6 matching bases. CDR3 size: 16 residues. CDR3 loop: CASSPGQRPAKNIKYF. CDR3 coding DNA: TGTGCCAGCAGTCCCGGACAGAGGCCGGCCAAAAACATTAAGTACTTC.

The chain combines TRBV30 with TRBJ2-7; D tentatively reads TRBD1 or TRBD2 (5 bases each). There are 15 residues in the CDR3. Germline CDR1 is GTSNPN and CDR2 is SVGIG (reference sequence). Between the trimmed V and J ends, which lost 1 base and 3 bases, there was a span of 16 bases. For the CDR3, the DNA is TGTGCCTGGAGTGCGGGGAACGGGGCCTTCTACGAGCAGTACTTC. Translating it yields CAWSAGNGAFYEQYF.